Listed below are T cell receptor beta chains from one sample, sequenced in a study of T cell repertoires and HLA-DP antigens. These receptors have no identified antigens. The table came from immunoSEQ multiplex PCR; TCRdb's copy has only in-frame clones and leaves some out. The sample carries around 90,000 clones, approximately 86% recorded once. Sequencing used CD4+ T cells from PBMCs. The receptors were gathered from a man aged 45-60 years in good health and CMV-seronegative. The CDR3 runs from the conserved cysteine through the conserved F or W. D genes are given only for firm matches. Clone size is given for some rows only: seen once, a few or many times, or a class if the clone is expanded.

V gene: TRBV6-1
CDR3 length: 14
clone size: -
J gene: TRBJ1-3
D gene: -
CDR3 protein: CASTKASTGNTIYF
CDR3 DNA: TGTGCCAGCACCAAAGCCTCGACAGGAAACACCATATATTTT

V gene: TRBV10-2
CDR3 length: 14
clone size: once
J gene: TRBJ2-7
D gene: -
CDR3 protein: CALAVGGGYYEQYF
CDR3 DNA: TGCGCCTTGGCGGTCGGAGGGGGGTACTACGAGCAGTACTTC

V gene: TRBV12-5
CDR3 length: 15
clone size: -
J gene: TRBJ2-1
D gene: -
CDR3 protein: CASGAPGLRYNEQFF
CDR3 DNA: TGTGCTAGTGGTGCCCCGGGACTGAGATACAATGAGCAGTTCTTC

V gene: TRBV28
CDR3 length: 16
clone size: once
J gene: TRBJ2-1
D gene: TRBD2
CDR3 protein: CASRNWGGKTYNEQFF
CDR3 DNA: TGTGCCAGCAGGAACTGGGGGGGGAAAACCTACAATGAGCAGTTCTTC

V gene: TRBV18
CDR3 length: 15
clone size: -
J gene: TRBJ2-1
D gene: TRBD2
CDR3 protein: CASSPPLAGEDEQFF
CDR3 DNA: TGTGCCAGCTCACCACCTCTAGCGGGGGAGGATGAGCAGTTCTTC

V gene: TRBV2
CDR3 length: 15
clone size: -
J gene: TRBJ1-5
D gene: -
CDR3 protein: CASSVDSNSNQPQHF
CDR3 DNA: TGTGCCAGCAGTGTGGACAGTAATAGCAATCAGCCCCAGCATTTT

V gene: TRBV6-6
CDR3 length: 15
clone size: -
J gene: TRBJ1-3
D gene: -
CDR3 protein: CASSFQGGSGNTIYF
CDR3 DNA: TGTGCCAGCAGTTTTCAGGGAGGGTCTGGAAACACCATATATTTT

V gene: TRBV10-3
CDR3 length: 12
clone size: -
J gene: TRBJ2-5
D gene: -
CDR3 protein: CAISRNGETQYF
CDR3 DNA: TGTGCCATCAGCCGGAACGGGGAGACCCAGTACTTC

V gene: TRBV4-3
CDR3 length: 13
clone size: few
J gene: TRBJ2-5
D gene: -
CDR3 protein: CASSPYGWETQYF
CDR3 DNA: TGCGCCAGCAGCCCCTATGGCTGGGAGACCCAGTACTTC

V gene: TRBV2
CDR3 length: 12
clone size: -
J gene: TRBJ1-5
D gene: -
CDR3 protein: CASTVGNQPQHF
CDR3 DNA: TGTGCCAGCACGGTCGGCAATCAGCCCCAGCATTTT

V gene: TRBV7-9
CDR3 length: 19
clone size: -
J gene: TRBJ2-1
D gene: -
CDR3 protein: CASSLGRHTSEPTRNEQFF
CDR3 DNA: TGTGCCAGCAGCTTAGGGCGCCACACTTCCGAACCCACTAGGAATGAGCAGTTCTTC

V gene: TRBV7-2
CDR3 length: 14
clone size: -
J gene: TRBJ2-5
D gene: -
CDR3 protein: CASSLRQLSETQYF
CDR3 DNA: TGTGCCAGCAGCTTAAGACAGCTTTCGGAGACCCAGTACTTC

V gene: TRBV11-2
CDR3 length: 17
clone size: -
J gene: TRBJ1-3
D gene: -
CDR3 protein: CASSLEPSGISGNTIYF
CDR3 DNA: TGTGCCAGCAGCTTAGAGCCATCGGGGATCTCTGGAAACACCATATATTTT

V gene: TRBV7-2
CDR3 length: 15
clone size: -
J gene: TRBJ2-7
D gene: TRBD1
CDR3 protein: CASSFRVQGENEQYF
CDR3 DNA: TGTGCCAGCAGCTTCCGCGTACAGGGGGAAAACGAGCAGTACTTC

V gene: TRBV7-8
CDR3 length: 14
clone size: -
J gene: TRBJ1-3
D gene: TRBD1
CDR3 protein: CASSQTGAANTIYF
CDR3 DNA: TGTGCCAGCAGCCAGACAGGGGCGGCAAACACCATATATTTT

V gene: TRBV18
CDR3 length: 14
clone size: -
J gene: TRBJ1-1
D gene: -
CDR3 protein: CASSPGHLNTEAFF
CDR3 DNA: TGTGCCAGCTCTCCGGGACATCTGAACACTGAAGCTTTCTTT

V gene: TRBV6-6
CDR3 length: 14
clone size: -
J gene: TRBJ1-6
D gene: TRBD1
CDR3 protein: CASRNRGSNSPLHF
CDR3 DNA: TGTGCCAGCAGAAACAGGGGAAGTAATTCACCCCTCCACTTT

V gene: TRBV5-1
CDR3 length: 14
clone size: -
J gene: TRBJ1-2
D gene: -
CDR3 protein: CASSSPRRGDGYTF
CDR3 DNA: TGCGCCAGCAGCTCCCCCCGCAGGGGAGATGGCTACACCTTC

V gene: TRBV21-1
CDR3 length: 15
clone size: -
J gene: TRBJ2-7
D gene: -
CDR3 protein: CASSKRGTQSYEQYF
CDR3 DNA: TGTGCCAGCAGCAAAAGGGGGACACAGAGCTACGAGCAGTACTTC

V gene: TRBV7-9
CDR3 length: 11
clone size: -
J gene: TRBJ2-3
D gene: -
CDR3 protein: CASSVSDTQYF
CDR3 DNA: TGTGCCAGCAGCGTGTCGGATACGCAGTATTTT

V gene: TRBV19
CDR3 length: 14
clone size: few
J gene: TRBJ2-7
D gene: -
CDR3 protein: CASSIVAQSYEQYF
CDR3 DNA: TGTGCCAGTAGTATAGTTGCACAATCCTACGAGCAGTACTTC

V gene: TRBV7-8
CDR3 length: 14
clone size: once
J gene: TRBJ1-1
D gene: -
CDR3 protein: CASSLVQGNTEAFF
CDR3 DNA: TGTGCCAGCAGCTTAGTACAGGGTAACACTGAAGCTTTCTTT

V gene: TRBV30
CDR3 length: 13
clone size: -
J gene: TRBJ2-1
D gene: TRBD2
CDR3 protein: CAGPAGGNNEQFF
CDR3 DNA: TGTGCCGGACCAGCGGGGGGCAACAATGAGCAGTTCTTC

V gene: TRBV27
CDR3 length: 17
clone size: -
J gene: TRBJ1-6
D gene: -
CDR3 protein: CASSLVGGSSYNSPLHF
CDR3 DNA: TGTGCCAGCAGTTTAGTGGGAGGCAGCTCCTATAATTCACCCCTCCACTTT